This T cell receptor (beta chain) was profiled in a study of T-cell reconstitution after alpha-beta-depleted transplantation in children. This clonotype was counted only a few times. Researchers prepared the TCRbeta library using unique molecular identifiers, the study reports. TCRdb fed the PCR reads into MiXCR, producing one record per CDR3 protein. The sample has some 590,000 distinct CDR3 sequences, roughly a tenth seen once. The specimen comprised PBMCs from the stem cell graft donor, sampled from the stem cell graft. This clonotype was obtained from a human donor who donated a stem cell graft to a child with acute myeloid leukemia.

The CDR3 loop reads CASSSLEAGTGELFF. The CDR3 DNA reads as TGTGCCAGCAGTTCACTAGAGGCTGGCACCGGGGAGCTGTTTTTT. V gene TRBV27 combines with J gene TRBJ2-2; a weak D match, TRBD2 (5 bases). The CDR3 covers 15 residues. The V end lost 4 bases, the J end lost 4 bases, and 13 bases lay between the germline ends. Germline lookup yields CDR1 MNHEY and CDR2 SMNVEV (reference sequence).